The clone carrying this T cell receptor (beta chain) has only a few counts. These data belong to a study of cytomegalovirus exposure and HLA in healthy donors. Trimming removed 2 bases from V and 4 bases from J; junction bases left unmatched: 7. Per the germline V gene, CDR1 is SEHNR and CDR2 is FQNEAQ (reference sequence). This CDR3 contains 16 residues. PCR was performed using 60 Vbeta and 13 Jbeta primers. The method was immunoSEQ multiplex PCR; TCRdb's version includes in-frame clones alone and lacks a portion of them. In the table there are 130,000 to 150,000 clones, roughly 73% of which are singletons.

The TCR originated in a woman between 18 and 29 years old in good health and CMV-seronegative. J is TRBJ1-2 and V is TRBV7-9; 10 nucleotides line up with TRBD1. Material for sequencing was PBMCs. The CDR3 bases are TGTGCCAGCAGCTTAAAGGGACAGGGGCCCCTCTATGGCTACACCTTC. It is translated as CASSLKGQGPLYGYTF.